These T cell receptor beta chains were read from a single sample in a study of cytomegalovirus exposure and HLA in healthy donors. Here immunoSEQ multiplex PCR was the method, and the copy in TCRdb shows in-frame clones only, minus some. The sample has fewer than 150,000 clones, about four fifths seen once; the top ten hold less than 3%. Sequenced sample: PBMCs. These receptors were obtained from a male donor in good health and CMV-seronegative. Each CDR3 is given with its conserved first and last residue. A D gene is named only where the DNA matches it firmly. Clone size is given for some rows only: seen once, a few or many times, or a class if the clone is expanded.

D	V	length	J	size	CDR3	DNA
TRBD2	TRBV7-2	16	TRBJ2-1	-	CASSLGRGASYNEQFF	TGTGCCAGCAGCCTCGGGCGGGGGGCCTCCTACAATGAGCAGTTCTTC
TRBD1	TRBV29-1	13	TRBJ1-1	-	CSVLIQGGTEAFF	TGCAGCGTTTTAATACAGGGGGGCACTGAAGCTTTCTTT
-	TRBV6-5	16	TRBJ1-1	-	CASSYGSGAMNTEAFF	TGTGCCAGCAGTTACGGGTCAGGGGCCATGAACACTGAAGCTTTCTTT
TRBD1	TRBV2	14	TRBJ2-7	-	CASSEDSGGYEQYF	TGTGCCAGCAGTGAAGACTCAGGGGGATACGAGCAGTACTTC
-	TRBV30	11	TRBJ1-2	-	CAWRAGPGYTF	TGTGCCTGGAGGGCGGGGCCTGGCTACACCTTC
-	TRBV4-3	13	TRBJ1-2	once	CASSQEFRDGYTF	TGCGCCAGCAGCCAAGAATTCCGGGATGGCTACACCTTC
TRBD1	TRBV15	14	TRBJ2-5	-	CATSTRTGGETQYF	TGTGCCACCAGCACCAGGACAGGAGGAGAGACCCAGTACTTC
-	TRBV7-9	15	TRBJ1-1	-	CASSLGPVRDTEAFF	TGTGCCAGCAGCTTGGGGCCGGTTCGGGACACTGAAGCTTTCTTT
-	TRBV7-9	13	TRBJ1-1	-	CASSLGGHTEAFF	TGTGCCAGCAGCTTAGGGGGGCACACTGAAGCTTTCTTT
-	TRBV18	16	TRBJ1-2	-	CASSPGSQGRSYGYTF	TGTGCCAGCTCACCGGGGTCCCAGGGCAGGAGCTATGGCTACACCTTC
TRBD1	TRBV30	15	TRBJ1-2	-	CACRRTGAPNYGYTF	TGTGCCTGCCGGCGGACAGGGGCCCCTAACTATGGCTACACCTTC
-	TRBV29-1	13	TRBJ2-3	-	CSVDLDTPDTQYF	TGCAGCGTTGATTTAGACACTCCAGATACGCAGTATTTT
TRBD2	TRBV5-1	14	TRBJ2-7	-	CASSGGTSGYEQYF	TGCGCCAGCAGCGGGGGGACTAGCGGCTACGAGCAGTACTTC
-	TRBV7-3	15	TRBJ2-1	-	CASSLNNQGYNEQFF	TGTGCCAGCAGCTTAAACAACCAGGGGTACAATGAGCAGTTCTTC
-	TRBV5-1	16	TRBJ2-7	-	CASSLGRAGIYYEQYF	TGCGCCAGCAGCTTGGGTCGGGCAGGGATCTACTACGAGCAGTACTTC
TRBD1	TRBV4-1	16	TRBJ1-5	-	CASSQEGTGTNQPQHF	TGCGCCAGCAGCCAAGAGGGGACAGGGACCAATCAGCCCCAGCATTTT
-	TRBV5-6	15	TRBJ1-3	-	CASSETGLSGNTIYF	TGTGCCAGCAGCGAGACAGGACTCTCTGGAAACACCATATATTTT
-	TRBV6-6	15	TRBJ1-5	-	CASNRERPGNQPQHF	TGTGCCAGCAACAGGGAGAGGCCGGGCAATCAGCCCCAGCATTTT
-	TRBV6-6	14	TRBJ1-2	once	CASSLSGTIYGYTF	TGTGCCAGCAGCTTGTCCGGGACTATATATGGCTACACCTTC
TRBD2	TRBV5-6	12	TRBJ2-4	-	CASSASGGAQYF	TGTGCCAGCAGCGCCTCGGGAGGGGCTCAGTACTTC
TRBD1	TRBV29-1	12	TRBJ2-7	-	CSVLRGRYEQYF	TGCAGCGTTCTCAGGGGGCGGTACGAGCAGTACTTC
-	TRBV5-1	14	TRBJ1-1	-	CASSLDGPNTEAFF	TGCGCCAGCAGCTTGGATGGCCCCAACACTGAAGCTTTCTTT
TRBD1	TRBV10-2	15	TRBJ1-5	-	CASGGQGPSNQPQHF	TGCGCCAGCGGGGGACAGGGGCCTAGCAATCAGCCCCAGCATTTT
TRBD2	TRBV2	14	TRBJ2-7	-	CASSGPGLAGEQYF	TGTGCCAGCAGTGGACCGGGACTAGCCGGCGAGCAGTACTTC
-	TRBV4-1	16	TRBJ2-7	-	CASSQDSTDPSYEQYF	TGCGCCAGCAGCCAAGATTCTACAGACCCTTCCTACGAGCAGTACTTC
TRBD1	TRBV6-6	16	TRBJ1-1	-	CASIPTGGSLNTEAFF	TGTGCCAGCATACCGACAGGGGGCTCTTTGAACACTGAAGCTTTCTTT
-	TRBV5-1	15	TRBJ2-3	few	CASSLVGTFTDTQYF	TGCGCCAGCAGCTTGGTAGGGACATTCACAGATACGCAGTATTTT
TRBD1	TRBV7-8	15	TRBJ2-7	-	CPSRTRTGGTYEQYF	TGTCCCAGCAGAACGAGGACAGGGGGGACCTACGAGCAGTACTTC
TRBD1	TRBV4-3	16	TRBJ1-2	-	CASSQVVQGLGYGYTF	TGCGCCAGCAGCCAAGTGGTACAGGGGCTAGGCTATGGCTACACCTTC
-	TRBV7-6	14	TRBJ2-7	once	CASSLAAGGYEQYF	TGTGCCAGCAGCTTAGCAGCAGGGGGGTACGAGCAGTACTTC
-	TRBV4-2	15	TRBJ2-1	few	CASSQVIGGEEEQFF	TGTGCCAGCAGCCAAGTCATTGGCGGGGAGGAAGAGCAGTTCTTC
TRBD1	TRBV5-1	14	TRBJ1-1	-	CASSQRTGETEAFF	TGCGCCAGCAGCCAGAGGACAGGGGAGACTGAAGCTTTCTTT
-	TRBV7-9	15	TRBJ1-2	-	CASSPGWVERYGYTF	TGTGCCAGCAGCCCCGGGTGGGTAGAACGGTATGGCTACACCTTC
-	TRBV6-4	14	TRBJ2-1	-	CASRPSTSIDEQFF	TGTGCCAGCAGACCCTCGACTAGTATCGATGAGCAGTTCTTC
-	TRBV6-1	14	TRBJ2-1	-	CASSEANFLNEQFF	TGTGCCAGCAGTGAAGCAAACTTCCTCAATGAGCAGTTCTTC
-	TRBV11-1	11	TRBJ2-1	few	CASSLSQVPFF	TGTGCCAGCAGCTTATCACAGGTACCGTTCTTC
-	TRBV6-5	14	TRBJ1-3	-	CASSYASSGNTIYF	TGTGCCAGCAGTTACGCCAGCTCTGGAAACACCATATATTTT
TRBD1	TRBV11-2	18	TRBJ1-3	-	CASSIMTGLGPLGNTIYF	TGTGCCAGCAGCATCATGACAGGGCTCGGCCCCCTTGGAAACACCATATATTTT
TRBD1	TRBV7-9	12	TRBJ2-1	-	CASSGRTGGGFF	TGTGCCAGCAGCGGAAGGACAGGGGGCGGGTTCTTC
-	TRBV5-6	13	TRBJ2-7	-	CASSSQATYEQYF	TGTGCCAGCAGCTCGCAGGCTACCTACGAGCAGTACTTC
TRBD1	TRBV5-1	14	TRBJ2-7	-	CASSLGDPGGEQYF	TGCGCCAGCAGCTTGGGAGATCCAGGGGGCGAGCAGTACTTC
-	TRBV2	13	TRBJ1-6	-	CASLSSYNSPLHF	TGTGCCAGCCTCAGCTCCTATAATTCACCCCTCCACTTT
TRBD2	TRBV9	15	TRBJ2-5	-	CASSVLAGTLCAKYF	TGTGCCAGCAGCGTTTTAGCGGGGACCCTGTGTGCCAAGTACTTC
-	TRBV9	19	TRBJ1-1	once	CASSVGPRSYGQLNTEAFF	TGTGCCAGCAGCGTAGGGCCTCGTAGCTACGGACAGCTCAACACTGAAGCTTTCTTT
-	TRBV4-1	16	TRBJ1-2	-	CASSRVPFGMFAGYTF	TGCGCCAGCAGCCGCGTACCCTTCGGTATGTTCGCGGGCTACACCTTC
-	TRBV4-3	16	TRBJ1-2	-	CASSGVPGHYNYGYTF	TGCGCCAGCAGCGGGGTACCGGGACATTATAACTATGGCTACACCTTC
TRBD2	TRBV4-3	19	TRBJ2-2	-	CASSQVGLAVAGGKVELFF	TGCGCCAGCAGCCAAGTCGGACTAGCGGTAGCGGGGGGAAAAGTCGAGCTGTTTTTT
TRBD1	TRBV9	15	TRBJ1-5	-	CASSVGTGGGQPQHF	TGTGCCAGCAGCGTAGGGACAGGGGGCGGTCAGCCCCAGCATTTT
-	TRBV18	14	TRBJ1-4	-	CASSPGLGDEKLFF	TGTGCCAGCTCACCGGGACTCGGGGATGAAAAACTGTTTTTT
-	TRBV7-9	13	TRBJ2-2	few	CASSLVNSGELFF	TGTGCCAGCAGCTTAGTTAACAGCGGGGAGCTGTTTTTT
-	TRBV11-2	16	TRBJ1-4	-	CASSLDPGGGNEKLFF	TGTGCCAGCAGCTTAGATCCAGGCGGGGGGAATGAAAAACTGTTTTTT
TRBD1	TRBV10-3	16	TRBJ1-6	-	CAISKQPPGQGPPLHF	TGTGCCATCAGCAAGCAACCCCCGGGACAGGGCCCACCCCTCCACTTT
-	TRBV6-1	13	TRBJ1-2	-	CASSVRDNYGYTF	TGTGCCAGCAGTGTCAGGGATAACTATGGCTACACCTTC
-	TRBV9	15	TRBJ2-7	-	CASSPNDGVAYEQYF	TGTGCCAGCAGCCCTAACGACGGAGTAGCCTACGAGCAGTACTTC
-	TRBV7-9	16	TRBJ2-3	-	CASSPKVFRGTDTQYF	TGTGCCAGCAGCCCAAAAGTCTTCAGGGGCACAGATACGCAGTATTTT
-	TRBV12-5	15	TRBJ1-1	-	CASGLVTGDHTEAFF	TGTGCTAGTGGTTTGGTAACCGGAGATCACACTGAAGCTTTCTTT
-	TRBV30	12	TRBJ2-7	-	CAWSVGVYEQYF	TGTGCCTGGAGTGTAGGGGTCTACGAGCAGTACTTC
-	TRBV6-6	14	TRBJ1-2	-	CATGGTPPFYGYTF	TGTGCCACCGGGGGGACCCCACCCTTCTATGGCTACACCTTC